This TCR beta chain originates from a study of long-term antiretroviral therapy in people with HIV (dated by TCRdb to between 2021 and 2023). About the study as a whole: The earliest samples were collected roughly a decade before the 2015 WHO recommendation for immediate ART, at a time when ART was usually postponed until CD4 counts fell. Whether ART initiation and durable HIV suppression were associated with changes in peripheral blood TRB repertoire composition and diversity was tested in a retrospective serial study. The cohort contributed fewer than 200 cryopreserved PBMC samples from fewer than 35 adults with confirmed HIV infection, collected serially over a mean of 6 years (range 1-12). About 35% of the 30 participants with HIV were female. No cross-contamination during QIAcube processing was seen in test extractions of a monoclonal T-cell line run alongside around 30 polyclonal samples. What the work shows at the level of the full study, not this receptor alone: The samples span the years 2004 to 2017, and the ART regimens used at that time may not be as effective as current regimens. Because pre-ART samples had limited cell numbers, unsorted PBMC were profiled rather than sorted CD4+ and CD8+ T cells. HIV repertoires had narrower CDR3 length ranges than controls, and the network structure suggested an antigen-experienced repertoire that shifted only slightly toward naive after ART. No data were available on ART adherence, viral resistance or therapy changes, limiting inferences about post-ART repertoire changes. Expanded TRB clones identified before ART initiation dominated the repertoire across all time points, though the dominance fluctuated and decreased in many PLHIV after ART. Because PBMC availability was limited, only the TCR beta chain was sequenced, with no alpha chain pairing. A significant increase in TRB diversity was found to be associated with ART initiation, although TRB diversity was observed to remain significantly below that of transplant donor controls even after long-term ART.

The immunoSEQ hsTCRB v3.0 assay was used at survey level resolution for TRB variable region sequencing. A depth of roughly 40,000-55,000 T-cell genomes per sample was targeted for TRB sequencing. TRB libraries were pooled and sequenced on an Illumina MiSeq using a v3 150-cycle kit. The authors' pipeline ran thus. Repertoire analysis was performed in R inside a reproducible Nextflow workflow that covered QC, data transformation and analysis. Custom analyses were implemented in LymphoSeq2, an R package for AIRR-Seq data exploration. Four samples yielding fewer than 5000 total TRB sequences were excluded, leaving 150 to 200 analyzed HIV repertoires. Of the roughly 190 retained HIV repertoires, about 61 were collected before and around 130 after ART initiation. Repertoires were downsampled to 5000 TRB nucleotide sequences, with summary statistics averaged over 100 downsampling iterations. The analysis kept only TRB sequences whose CDR3 regions were at least seven amino acids long. Two measures captured diversity: a Shannon entropy-derived clonality score and the Gini coefficient. In the repertoire networks, any two of the top 5000 CDR3 amino acid sequences were connected whenever the two sequences differed by an edit distance of one. For TRB CDR3 amino acid sequences, GLIPH2 was used to predict antigen specificity groups and MHC restriction. To flag known associations with CMV, EBV, HIV or tissue antigens, CDR3 amino acid sequences were compared against VDJdb and McPAS-TCR. Pre-ART, post-ART and control groups were compared with Wilcoxon signed-rank tests and Holm-Bonferroni correction. TCRdb stores this immuneACCESS table with in-frame sequences only. Part of the clones is absent; in the studies checked, under half of the shortfall reflects unresolved V genes, and no reason is known for the rest. D and trimming were read from the DNA, whereas the V and J calls and clone size are those reported in that table. The sample has roughly 45,000 clones on record, about 86% of them singletons. 2.5% to 3.5% of the sample is in the top ten clones.

In its sample, this clone was seen once. Its binding antigen is unknown. There are no base qualities to consult, and no much larger clone falls within one base. From a lookup of the germline V gene, CDR1 and CDR2 are MNHNS and SASEGT. Between the V and J ends, shortened by 0 bases and 2 bases respectively, the junction contains 8 bases. The CDR3 goes from the cysteine to the phenylalanine over 14 residues. The CDR3 DNA has 42 bases and is translated from base 1. Inclusion was restricted to participants for whom at least one PBMC sample before ART initiation and at least two post-ART samples were available. Treatment was received in the United States of America by all participants with HIV. Cryopreserved samples of about 0.95-11 million PBMC were thawed and washed before DNA extraction. At the time of the earliest PBMC sample, participants with HIV were aged between roughly 23 and 60 years. Each participant contributed PBMC samples from 1-4 timepoints before ART initiation and 2-8 timepoints after ART initiation, with a median of 7 samples. Serial HIV viral load, CD4+ T-cell count, ART history and demographic data were obtained for every participant. A Qiagen kit on a QIAcube was used to extract genomic DNA from unsorted PBMC, with samples processed in batches of 12.

This chain is built from TRBV6-1 and TRBJ2-7; the D gene is not confidently resolved. This receptor was obtained from a woman aged 18-29 years with HIV. The input for sequencing was unsorted PBMCs, taken 0.8 years after starting antiretroviral therapy. The CDR3 protein sequence reads: CASSEATRTYEQYF. The DNA is as follows: TGTGCCAGCAGTGAAGCGACTCGCACCTACGAGCAGTACTTC.